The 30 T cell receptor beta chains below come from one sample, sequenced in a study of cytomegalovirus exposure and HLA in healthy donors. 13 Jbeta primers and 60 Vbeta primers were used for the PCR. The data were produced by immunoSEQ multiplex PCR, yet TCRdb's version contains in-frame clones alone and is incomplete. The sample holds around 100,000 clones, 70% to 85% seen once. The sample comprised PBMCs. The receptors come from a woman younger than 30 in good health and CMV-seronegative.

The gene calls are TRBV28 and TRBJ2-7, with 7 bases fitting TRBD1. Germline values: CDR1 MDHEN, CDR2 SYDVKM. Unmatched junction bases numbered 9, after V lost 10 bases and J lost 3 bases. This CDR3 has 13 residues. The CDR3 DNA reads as TGTGCCACCAACAGGGGAGTAGTCTACGAGCAGTACTTC. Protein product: CATNRGVVYEQYF.

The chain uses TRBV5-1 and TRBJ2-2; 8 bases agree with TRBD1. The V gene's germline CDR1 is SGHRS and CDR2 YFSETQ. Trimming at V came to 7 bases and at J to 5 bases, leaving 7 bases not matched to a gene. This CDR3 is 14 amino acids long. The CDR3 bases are TGCGCCAGCGGCCAGGACAGGGTGACCGGGGAGCTGTTTTTT. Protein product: CASGQDRVTGELFF.

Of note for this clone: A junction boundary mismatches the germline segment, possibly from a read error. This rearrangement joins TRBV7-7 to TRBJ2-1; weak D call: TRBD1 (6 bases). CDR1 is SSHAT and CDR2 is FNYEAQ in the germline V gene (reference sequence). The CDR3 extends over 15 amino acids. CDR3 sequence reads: CASSPRPTGSAEQFF. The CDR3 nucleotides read TGTGCTAGCAGCCCGAGGCCTACAGGGTCGGCTGAGCAGTTCTTC.

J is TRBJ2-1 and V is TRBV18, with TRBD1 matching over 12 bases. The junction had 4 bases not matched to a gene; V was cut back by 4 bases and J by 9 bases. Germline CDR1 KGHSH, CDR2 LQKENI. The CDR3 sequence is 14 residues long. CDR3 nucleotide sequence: TGTGCCAGCTCACGGGGACAGGGGGCCGGTGAGCAGTTCTTC. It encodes CASSRGQGAGEQFF.

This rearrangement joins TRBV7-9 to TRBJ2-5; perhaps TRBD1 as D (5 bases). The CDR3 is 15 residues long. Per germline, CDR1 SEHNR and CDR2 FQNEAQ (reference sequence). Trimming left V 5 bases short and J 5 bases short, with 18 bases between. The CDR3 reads CASSHSQGVRETQYF. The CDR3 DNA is TGTGCCAGCAGCCACAGTCAAGGGGTACGGGAGACCCAGTACTTC.

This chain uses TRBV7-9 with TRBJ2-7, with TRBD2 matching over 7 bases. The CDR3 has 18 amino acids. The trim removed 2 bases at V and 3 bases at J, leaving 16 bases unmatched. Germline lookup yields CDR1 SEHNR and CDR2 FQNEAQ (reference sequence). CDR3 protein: CASSLSSGSHSGGYEQYF. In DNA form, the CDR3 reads TGTGCCAGCAGCTTATCCTCTGGATCCCACTCGGGGGGCTACGAGCAGTACTTC. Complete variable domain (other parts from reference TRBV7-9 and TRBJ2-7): DTGVSQNPRHKITKRGQNVTFRCDPISEHNRLYWYRQTLGQGPEFLTYFQNEAQLEKSRLLSDRFSAERPKGSFSTLEIQRTEQGDSAMYLCASSLSSGSHSGGYEQYFGPGTRLTVT.

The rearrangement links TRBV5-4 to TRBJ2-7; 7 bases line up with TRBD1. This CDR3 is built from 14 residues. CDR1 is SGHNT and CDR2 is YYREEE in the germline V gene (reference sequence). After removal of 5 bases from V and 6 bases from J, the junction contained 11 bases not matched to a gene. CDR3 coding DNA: TGTGCCAGCAGGGCCGGACAGGACGGTGCCGAGCAGTACTTC. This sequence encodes CASRAGQDGAEQYF.

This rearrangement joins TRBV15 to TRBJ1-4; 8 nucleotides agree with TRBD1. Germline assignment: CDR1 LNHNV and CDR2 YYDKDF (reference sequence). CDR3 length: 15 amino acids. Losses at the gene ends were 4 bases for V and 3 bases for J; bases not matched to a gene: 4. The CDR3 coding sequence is TGTGCCACCAGCAAAGGGACAGGACCTAATGAAAAACTGTTTTTT. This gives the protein CATSKGTGPNEKLFF.

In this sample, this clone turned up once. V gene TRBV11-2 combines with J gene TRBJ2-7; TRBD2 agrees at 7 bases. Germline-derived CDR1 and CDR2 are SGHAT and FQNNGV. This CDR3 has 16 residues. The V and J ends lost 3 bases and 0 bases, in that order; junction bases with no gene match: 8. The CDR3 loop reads CASSFQGGISSYEQYF. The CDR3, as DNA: TGTGCCAGCAGCTTCCAGGGAGGGATTAGCTCCTACGAGCAGTACTTC.

The CDR3 sequence is CASSPRQVPNTEAFF. The CDR3 nucleotides are TGTGCCAGCAGCCCAAGACAGGTCCCGAACACTGAAGCTTTCTTT. This rearrangement joins TRBV4-2 to TRBJ1-1, with a weak D call TRBD1 (6 bases). Per the germline V gene, CDR1 is LGHNA and CDR2 is YNFKEQ. Trimming took 4 bases from V and 1 from J, leaving 13 bases between them. This CDR3 comprises 15 residues.

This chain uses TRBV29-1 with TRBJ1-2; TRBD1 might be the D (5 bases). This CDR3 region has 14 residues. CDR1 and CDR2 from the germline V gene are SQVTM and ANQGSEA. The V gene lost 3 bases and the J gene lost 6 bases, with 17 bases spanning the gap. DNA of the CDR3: TGCAGCGTTGATCTCCCCCAGGGAAATAATGGCTACACCTTC. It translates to CSVDLPQGNNGYTF.

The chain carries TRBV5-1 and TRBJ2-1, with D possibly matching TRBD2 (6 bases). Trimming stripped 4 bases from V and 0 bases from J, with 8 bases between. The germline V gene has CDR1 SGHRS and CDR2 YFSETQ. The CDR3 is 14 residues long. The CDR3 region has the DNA TGCGCCAGCAGCGAGGGACTCTCCTACAATGAGCAGTTCTTC. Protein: CASSEGLSYNEQFF.

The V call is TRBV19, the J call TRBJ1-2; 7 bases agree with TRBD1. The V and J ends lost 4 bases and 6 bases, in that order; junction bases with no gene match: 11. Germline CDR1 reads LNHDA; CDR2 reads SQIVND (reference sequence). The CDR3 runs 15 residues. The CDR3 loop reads CASSNLAGGRNGYTF. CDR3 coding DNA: TGTGCCAGTAGTAATCTGGCAGGGGGGAGGAATGGCTACACCTTC.

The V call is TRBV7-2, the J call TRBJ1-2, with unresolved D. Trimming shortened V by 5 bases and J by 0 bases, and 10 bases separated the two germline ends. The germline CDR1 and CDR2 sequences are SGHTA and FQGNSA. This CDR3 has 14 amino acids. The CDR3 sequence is CASSPPRSNYGYTF. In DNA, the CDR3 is TGTGCCAGCAGCCCCCCCCGGTCTAACTATGGCTACACCTTC.

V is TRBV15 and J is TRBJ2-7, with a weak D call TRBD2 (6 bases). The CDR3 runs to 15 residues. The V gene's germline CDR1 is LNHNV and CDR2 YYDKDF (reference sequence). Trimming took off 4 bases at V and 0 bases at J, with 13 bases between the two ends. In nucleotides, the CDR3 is TGTGCCACCAGCAATCCTCGGGAGTTCTCCTACGAGCAGTACTTC. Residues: CATSNPREFSYEQYF.

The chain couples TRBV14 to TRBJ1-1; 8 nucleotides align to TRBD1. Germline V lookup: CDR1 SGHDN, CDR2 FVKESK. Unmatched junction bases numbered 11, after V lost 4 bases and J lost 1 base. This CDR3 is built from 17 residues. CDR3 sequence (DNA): TGTGCCAGCAGCCGCCGCGGACAGGGAAGGTGGAACACTGAAGCTTTCTTT. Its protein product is CASSRRGQGRWNTEAFF.

The CDR3 sequence: CSVDGGLSDTQYF. The CDR3 DNA is TGCAGCGTTGACGGGGGGCTGTCAGATACGCAGTATTTT. The V gene is TRBV29-1, the J gene TRBJ2-3; tentatively, D is TRBD2 (7 bases). CDR1 and CDR2 (germline): SQVTM, ANQGSEA. V was shortened by 3 bases and J by 4 bases, with 11 bases between the two germline ends. This CDR3 has 13 residues.

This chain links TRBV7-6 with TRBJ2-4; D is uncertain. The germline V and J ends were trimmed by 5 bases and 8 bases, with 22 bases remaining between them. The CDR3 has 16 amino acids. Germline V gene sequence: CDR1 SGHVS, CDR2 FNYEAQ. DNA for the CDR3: TGTGCCAGCAGCGCGGCGAGGCATCATTTGTGCTACATTCAGTACTTC. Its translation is CASSAARHHLCYIQYF.

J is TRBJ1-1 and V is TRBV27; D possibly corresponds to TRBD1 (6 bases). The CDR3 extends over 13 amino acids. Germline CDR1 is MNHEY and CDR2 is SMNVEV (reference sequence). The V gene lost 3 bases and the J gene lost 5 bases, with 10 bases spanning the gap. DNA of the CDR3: TGTGCCAGCAGTTTGTGGGGGCGAACTGAAGCTTTCTTT. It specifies CASSLWGRTEAFF.

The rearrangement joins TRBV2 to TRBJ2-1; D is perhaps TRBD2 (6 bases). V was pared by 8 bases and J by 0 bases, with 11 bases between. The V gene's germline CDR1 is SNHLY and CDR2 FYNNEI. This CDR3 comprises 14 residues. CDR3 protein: CASGGSSSYNEQFF. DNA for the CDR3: TGTGCCAGCGGGGGGTCTAGCTCCTACAATGAGCAGTTCTTC.

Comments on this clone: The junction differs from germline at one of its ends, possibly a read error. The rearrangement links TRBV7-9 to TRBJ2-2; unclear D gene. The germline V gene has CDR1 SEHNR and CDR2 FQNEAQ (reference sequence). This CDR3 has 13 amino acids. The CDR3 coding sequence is TGTTCCAGCAGCTTAGCCGGAGACGGGGAGCTGTTTTTT. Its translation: CSSSLAGDGELFF.

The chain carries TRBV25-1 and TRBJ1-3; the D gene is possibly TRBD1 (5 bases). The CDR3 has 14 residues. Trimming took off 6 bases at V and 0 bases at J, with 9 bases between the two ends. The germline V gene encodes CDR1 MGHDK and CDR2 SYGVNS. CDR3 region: CASSQGSSGNTIYF. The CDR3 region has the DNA TGTGCCAGCAGCCAGGGATCCTCTGGAAACACCATATATTTT.

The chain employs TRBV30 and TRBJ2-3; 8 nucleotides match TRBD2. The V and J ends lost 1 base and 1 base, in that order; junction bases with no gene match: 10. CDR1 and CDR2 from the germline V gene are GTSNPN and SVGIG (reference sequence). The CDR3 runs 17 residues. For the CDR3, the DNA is TGTGCCTGGAGTGCCCGGGGGGGCCTGTCTGGCACAGATACGCAGTATTTT. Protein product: CAWSARGGLSGTDTQYF.

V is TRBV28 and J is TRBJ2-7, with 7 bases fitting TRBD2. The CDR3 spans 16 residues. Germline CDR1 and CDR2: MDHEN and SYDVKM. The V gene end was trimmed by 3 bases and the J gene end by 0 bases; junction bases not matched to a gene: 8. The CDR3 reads CASSLGRAESSYEQYF. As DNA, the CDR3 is TGTGCCAGCAGTTTGGGGAGGGCGGAGAGCTCCTACGAGCAGTACTTC.

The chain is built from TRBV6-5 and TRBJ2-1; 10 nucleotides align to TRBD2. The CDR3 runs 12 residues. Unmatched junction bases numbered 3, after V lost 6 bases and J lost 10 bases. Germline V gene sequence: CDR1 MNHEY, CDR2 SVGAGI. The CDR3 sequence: CASRRLAGEQFF. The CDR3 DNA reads TGTGCCAGCAGAAGACTAGCGGGCGAGCAGTTCTTC.

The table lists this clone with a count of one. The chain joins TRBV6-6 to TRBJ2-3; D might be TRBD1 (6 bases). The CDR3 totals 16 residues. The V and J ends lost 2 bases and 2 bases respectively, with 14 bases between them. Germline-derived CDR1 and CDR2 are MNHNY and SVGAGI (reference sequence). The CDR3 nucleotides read TGTGCCAGCAGTTACCCCCGCGAGGGGGACACAGATACGCAGTATTTT. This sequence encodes CASSYPREGDTDTQYF.

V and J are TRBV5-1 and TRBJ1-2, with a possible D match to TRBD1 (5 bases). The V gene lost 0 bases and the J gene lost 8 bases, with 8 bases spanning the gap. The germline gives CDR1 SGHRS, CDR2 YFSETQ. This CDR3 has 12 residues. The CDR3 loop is CASSLDRSGYTF. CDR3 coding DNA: TGCGCCAGCAGCTTGGACAGGTCGGGCTACACCTTC.

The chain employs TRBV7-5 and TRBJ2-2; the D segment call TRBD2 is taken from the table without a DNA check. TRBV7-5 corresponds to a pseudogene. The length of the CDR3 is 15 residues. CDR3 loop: CARSIDPTNTGELFF. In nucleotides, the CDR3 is TGTGCCAGAAGCATAGATCCTACGAACACCGGGGAGCTGTTTTTT.

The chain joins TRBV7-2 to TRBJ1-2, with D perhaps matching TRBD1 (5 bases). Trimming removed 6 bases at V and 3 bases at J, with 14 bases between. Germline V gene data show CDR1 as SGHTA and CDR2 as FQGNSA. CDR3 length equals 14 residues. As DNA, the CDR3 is TGTGCCAGCAGACCAGCTCAACAGGACTATGGCTACACCTTC. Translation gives CASRPAQQDYGYTF. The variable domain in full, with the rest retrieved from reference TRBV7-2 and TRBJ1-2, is GAGVSQSPSNKVTEKGKDVELRCDPISGHTALYWYRQSLGQGLEFLIYFQGNSAPDKSGLPSDRFSAERTGGSVSTLTIQRTQQEDSAVYLCASRPAQQDYGYTFGSGTRLTVV.

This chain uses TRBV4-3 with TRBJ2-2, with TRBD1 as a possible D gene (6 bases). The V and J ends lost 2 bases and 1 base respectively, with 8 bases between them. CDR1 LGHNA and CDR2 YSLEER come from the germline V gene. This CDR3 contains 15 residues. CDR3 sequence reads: CASSQLQGNTGELFF. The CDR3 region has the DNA TGCGCCAGCAGCCAATTACAGGGGAACACCGGGGAGCTGTTTTTT.